What follows are 26 T cell receptor beta chains derived from one specimen sequenced in a study of graft-versus-host responses after intestinal transplantation. Generated by immunoSEQ multiplex PCR, the TCRdb table keeps only in-frame clones and is missing some. The repertoire includes fewer than 30,000 clones, 93% of them detected once, and 0.72% sits in the top ten. Sequenced material: PBMCs, taken 66 days after intestinal transplant. Source of these receptors: a human patient who received an intestinal transplant, so some T cells may come from the graft donor.

This clone was observed a handful of times. The rearrangement uses TRBV4-2 and TRBJ1-1; no clear D gene. With 2 bases removed from V and 1 base from J, the gap between germline ends came to 8 bases. This CDR3 is built from 14 residues. The V gene's germline CDR1 is LGHNA and CDR2 YNFKEQ. This CDR3 is CASSQPFTNTEAFF. The CDR3 bases are TGTGCCAGCAGCCAACCATTCACGAACACTGAAGCTTTCTTT.

This sequence joins TRBV4-1 and TRBJ1-1, with D tentatively TRBD1 (6 bases). V lost 1 base, J lost 0 bases, and 9 bases lay in between. This CDR3 spans 15 amino acids. CDR1 MGHRA and CDR2 YSYEKL come from the germline V gene. The CDR3 loop reads CASSQGRGMNTEAFF. Written as DNA, the CDR3 is TGCGCCAGCAGCCAAGGGAGGGGGATGAACACTGAAGCTTTCTTT.

The chain carries TRBV27 and TRBJ2-1; 7 nucleotides line up with TRBD2. Unmatched junction bases numbered 7, after V lost 4 bases and J lost 4 bases. Germline CDR1 reads MNHEY; CDR2 reads SMNVEV (reference sequence). The CDR3 is 15 residues long. CDR3 bases: TGTGCCAGCAGTTCACCCGGCGGGGGTTACAATGAGCAGTTCTTC. This encodes CASSSPGGGYNEQFF.

This chain links TRBV4-3 with TRBJ1-1, with 9 bases matching TRBD1. Germline V gives CDR1 LGHNA, CDR2 YSLEER. The CDR3 extends over 17 amino acids. The trim removed 0 bases at V and 2 bases at J, leaving 7 bases unmatched. CDR3 sequence: CASSQDLGDRANTEAFF. The CDR3 region has the DNA TGCGCCAGCAGCCAAGATTTAGGGGACAGGGCTAACACTGAAGCTTTCTTT.

The V gene is TRBV6-5, the J gene TRBJ2-7; no definite D call. CDR1 is MNHEY, CDR2 SVGAGI, per germline. CDR3 length: 11 amino acids. The V and J ends lost 10 bases and 3 bases respectively, with 10 bases between them. CDR3 DNA sequence: TGTGCCACAGGACGTGTCTACGAGCAGTACTTC. Translating gives CATGRVYEQYF.

This clone was seen once. Other DNA sequences in the sample encode the same CDR3. V is TRBV12-2 and J is TRBJ2-7; whether TRBD2, the table's D call, matches the DNA was not checked. TRBV12-2 is a documented pseudogene. The CDR3 totals 15 residues. Here the CDR3 reads CASRLAAGVSYEQYF. CDR3 coding DNA: TGTGCAAGTCGCCTAGCAGCGGGAGTGAGTTACGAGCAGTACTTC.

The V gene is TRBV2, the J gene TRBJ2-1, with D possibly called TRBD1 or TRBD2 (5 bases each). CDR1 is SNHLY and CDR2 is FYNNEI in the germline V gene. With 11 bases removed from V and 5 bases from J, the gap between germline ends came to 19 bases. The CDR3 is made up of 14 amino acids. The CDR3 DNA is TGTGCCGGATTAGAAGCTCGGGGCAACAATGAGCAGTTCTTC. It specifies CAGLEARGNNEQFF.

The chain joins TRBV18 to TRBJ1-1; a weak D match, TRBD1 (6 bases). V was clipped by 2 bases and J by 0 bases, with 7 bases between them. CDR3 length equals 14 residues. Looked up from germline, CDR1 is KGHSH and CDR2 is LQKENI. The CDR3 region is CASSPTGMNTEAFF. The DNA for the CDR3 is TGTGCCAGCTCACCAACAGGGATGAACACTGAAGCTTTCTTT.

The table lists this clone with a few counts. The V call is TRBV7-9, the J call TRBJ2-7; 7 positions agree with TRBD2. The CDR3 consists of 15 residues. Germline CDR1 is SEHNR and CDR2 is FQNEAQ (reference sequence). J lost 6 bases, V lost 4 bases, and 12 bases had no gene match. The CDR3 bases are TGTGCCAGCAGCTCTGGTCTAGCGGACCCCTTCGAGCAGTACTTC. Amino acid sequence: CASSSGLADPFEQYF.

This sequence joins TRBV4-1 and TRBJ2-3; 10 bases map to TRBD2. Germline V gene sequence: CDR1 MGHRA, CDR2 YSYEKL. The CDR3 sequence is 19 residues long. V gave up 0 bases and J gave up 2 bases; unmatched junction bases: 11. This CDR3 is CASSQDPFGTSVYTDTQYF. The CDR3, as DNA: TGCGCCAGCAGCCAAGACCCCTTTGGGACTAGCGTGTACACAGATACGCAGTATTTT.

The V gene is TRBV11-2, the J gene TRBJ1-4; the match to TRBD1 covers 10 bases. The CDR3 has 15 amino acids. The germline CDR1 and CDR2 sequences are SGHAT and FQNNGV. J lost 11 bases, V lost 0 bases, and 6 bases had no gene match. The DNA for the CDR3 is TGTGCCAGCAGCTTAGAATCGTGGACAGGGGGGAAACTGTTTTTT. Protein: CASSLESWTGGKLFF.

The chain has TRBV7-9 and TRBJ2-7, with TRBD1 matching over 9 bases. Germline V gene lookup returns CDR1 SEHNR and CDR2 FQNEAQ (reference sequence). Losses at the gene ends were 1 base for V and 2 bases for J; bases not matched to a gene: 3. The CDR3 is 15 amino acids. For the CDR3, the DNA is TGTGCCAGCAGCTTAGTTGGGACAGGGCCCTACGAGCAGTACTTC. Translated: CASSLVGTGPYEQYF.

CDR3 amino acids: CASAEPKWGSSSEKLFF. The CDR3, as DNA: TGTGCCAGTGCCGAACCGAAATGGGGCAGTAGCAGTGAAAAACTGTTTTTT. This sequence joins TRBV19 and TRBJ1-4; TRBD1 is a possible D gene (5 bases). Trimming removed 8 bases from V and 7 bases from J, with 26 bases in between. Looked up from germline, CDR1 is LNHDA and CDR2 is SQIVND (reference sequence). The CDR3 has 17 amino acids.

V and J are TRBV5-1 and TRBJ2-2; the D gene is possibly TRBD2 (6 bases). The V end lost 4 bases, the J end lost 2 bases, and 18 bases lay between the germline ends. The germline V gene encodes CDR1 SGHRS and CDR2 YFSETQ. This CDR3 comprises 17 residues. CDR3 DNA sequence: TGCGCCAGCAGCGGGGGTCCAAAAGCGGGCAACACCGGGGAGCTGTTTTTT. Translating it yields CASSGGPKAGNTGELFF. The variable domain in full, completed from reference TRBV5-1 and TRBJ2-2, reads KAGVTQTPRYLIKTRGQQVTLSCSPISGHRSVSWYQQTPGQGLQFLFEYFSETQRNKGNFPGRFSGRQFSNSRSEMNVSTLELGDSALYLCASSGGPKAGNTGELFFGEGSRLTVL.

V is TRBV4-3 and J is TRBJ2-1; 8 nucleotides agree with TRBD2. The CDR3 length is 15 residues. J gave up 3 bases and V 0 bases, and 1 base lay outside the gene matches. In germline, CDR1 is LGHNA, CDR2 YSLEER. The CDR3 coding sequence is TGCGCCAGCAGCCAAGAGCGGGGGGTCTACAATGAGCAGTTCTTC. It translates to CASSQERGVYNEQFF.

The gene calls are TRBV4-1 and TRBJ1-5, with D possibly TRBD1 on 5 matching bases. V was pared by 0 bases and J by 5 bases, with 11 bases between. Per the germline V gene, CDR1 is MGHRA and CDR2 is YSYEKL. The CDR3 contains 15 residues. CDR3 in DNA: TGCGCCAGCAGCCAAGATCGGGACGGATATCAGCCCCAGCATTTT. It encodes CASSQDRDGYQPQHF.

This sequence joins TRBV2 and TRBJ1-4; D not resolved. Germline-derived CDR1 and CDR2 are SNHLY and FYNNEI. Trimming took off 4 bases at V and 7 bases at J, with 4 bases between the two ends. The CDR3 spans 11 residues. CDR3 nucleotides: TGTGCCAGCAGTGCGGGTGAAAAACTGTTTTTT. Protein sequence: CASSAGEKLFF.

The chain employs TRBV7-6 and TRBJ2-5; TRBD1 agrees at 8 bases. This CDR3 comprises 16 residues. Losses at the gene ends were 2 bases for V and 3 bases for J; bases not matched to a gene: 8. From germline, CDR1 is SGHVS and CDR2 FNYEAQ. The CDR3 region is CASSLSSGTGEETQYF. CDR3 sequence (DNA): TGTGCCAGCAGCTTATCTTCCGGGACAGGAGAAGAGACCCAGTACTTC.

V usage is TRBV12-5 and J usage is TRBJ2-7; tentatively, D is TRBD2 (6 bases). The CDR3 spans 14 residues. The V end lost 4 bases, the J end lost 5 bases, and 15 bases lay between the germline ends. Germline V gene sequence: CDR1 LGHNT, CDR2 FRNRAP. CDR3 sequence (DNA): TGTGCTAGTGGTTCTGGGAATTCGGGGGACGAGCAGTACTTC. Translated, it gives CASGSGNSGDEQYF.

The chain has TRBV16 and TRBJ1-5; no reliable D call. The CDR3 has 15 amino acids. V was clipped by 1 base and J by 0 bases, with 7 bases between them. From germline, CDR1 is KGHSY and CDR2 FQNENV. In nucleotides, the CDR3 is TGTGCCAGCAGCCAATGGCCAGATAGCAATCAGCCCCAGCATTTT. This translates into CASSQWPDSNQPQHF.

The chain employs TRBV7-8 and TRBJ2-7; 7 bases align to TRBD2. The V segment lost 3 bases and the J segment 2 bases; nucleotides outside the gene matches: 16. The germline gives CDR1 SGHVS, CDR2 FQNEAQ. This CDR3 spans 18 amino acids. The CDR3 is CASSLGPRWRGWTYEQYF. The CDR3 DNA reads as TGTGCCAGCAGCTTGGGCCCTCGTTGGCGGGGGTGGACCTACGAGCAGTACTTC.

The chain joins TRBV19 to TRBJ2-1, with TRBD2 matching 8 bases. CDR1 and CDR2 from the germline V gene are LNHDA and SQIVND (reference sequence). V was pared by 4 bases and J by 6 bases, with 5 bases of the junction left unmatched. The CDR3 sequence is 14 residues long. The chain's CDR3 is CASSSGGPFNEQFF. CDR3 in DNA: TGTGCCAGTAGTAGCGGGGGGCCCTTCAATGAGCAGTTCTTC.

The chain uses TRBV7-9 and TRBJ2-7; no clear D. Germline CDR1 reads SEHNR; CDR2 reads FQNEAQ (reference sequence). The ends were cut back, 5 bases at V and 1 base at J, with 12 bases in the middle. This CDR3 region has 14 residues. CDR3 nucleotides: TGTGCCAGCAGCGACCCCCAAAGGTCCTACGAGCAGTACTTC. It encodes CASSDPQRSYEQYF. The full variable domain, in which reference TRBV7-9 and TRBJ2-7 provide the parts outside the CDR3, is DTGVSQNPRHKITKRGQNVTFRCDPISEHNRLYWYRQTLGQGPEFLTYFQNEAQLEKSRLLSDRFSAERPKGSFSTLEIQRTEQGDSAMYLCASSDPQRSYEQYFGPGTRLTVT.

V is TRBV7-2 and J is TRBJ1-5; 7 positions agree with TRBD1. This CDR3 contains 16 residues. In germline, CDR1 is SGHTA, CDR2 FQGNSA. The junction had 11 bases not matched to a gene; V was cut back by 1 base and J by 8 bases. This CDR3 reads CASSLGFRGPWEPQHF. CDR3 sequence (DNA): TGTGCCAGCAGCTTAGGCTTTAGGGGGCCATGGGAGCCCCAGCATTTT.

This chain joins TRBV5-1 and TRBJ2-7; the D gene is possibly TRBD1 (5 bases). Germline V gives CDR1 SGHRS, CDR2 YFSETQ. The CDR3 has 17 amino acids. Between the trimmed V and J ends, which lost 2 bases and 3 bases, there was a span of 21 bases. CDR3 in DNA: TGCGCCAGCAGCTTAGGGCCTGCGACAGTCGACCTCTACGAGCAGTACTTC. The encoded protein is CASSLGPATVDLYEQYF.

The chain has TRBV5-8 and TRBJ2-3, with D tentatively TRBD2 (6 bases). The CDR3 sequence is 15 residues long. The V and J ends lost 6 bases and 2 bases respectively, with 16 bases between them. Germline values: CDR1 SGHTS, CDR2 YDEGEE. CDR3 coding DNA: TGTGCCAGCACCCCCGAGGAGGGGAACACAGATACGCAGTATTTT. Protein product: CASTPEEGNTDTQYF.